One sample yielded the 6 T cell receptor beta chains listed below, sequenced in a study of Graves' ophthalmopathy and Graves' hyperthyroidism. The TCR beta CDR3 regions underwent amplification from RNA transcripts. After a first-round RT-PCR with HTBI primers, a second-round multiplex PCR was run. TCRdb reanalysed the multiplex PCR reads using MiXCR and keeps one entry per CDR3 protein. The table includes some 1.1 million distinct CDR3 sequences, about 35% detected once. The specimen was peripheral blood or thyroid tissue (not recorded which). These receptors were obtained from an adult man with Graves' hyperthyroidism.

The V call is TRBV10-3, the J call TRBJ2-7; unclear D gene. V lost 8 bases and J lost 6, with 14 bases in between. The CDR3 spans 12 residues. CDR1 ENHRY and CDR2 SYGVKD come from the germline V gene. The CDR3 DNA reads as TGTGCCATCTCGGCTGCCGGGTTCGAGCAGTACTTC. Amino acid sequence: CAISAAGFEQYF.

CDR3 DNA sequence: TGTGCCAGCAGCCCCTATACGAACACCGGGGAGCTGTTTTTT. Translating gives CASSPYTNTGELFF. The chain has TRBV7-9 and TRBJ2-2; D gene unclear. The length of the CDR3 is 14 residues. Trimming pared 5 bases from V and 0 bases from J, leaving 7 bases between. CDR1 and CDR2 from the germline V gene are SEHNR and FQNEAQ (reference sequence).

This clonotype occurred many times. This sequence joins TRBV11-2 and TRBJ1-2, with a possible D match to TRBD1 (5 bases). CDR3 size: 13 residues. Deletions cut 5 bases from V and 3 bases from J, with 10 bases between. Germline CDR1 reads SGHAT; CDR2 reads FQNNGV. CDR3 nucleotide sequence: TGTGCCAGCAGCCTTGGGGCCTACTATGGCTACACCTTC. Translated: CASSLGAYYGYTF.

This clonotype was seen at least ten times. J is TRBJ1-1 and V is TRBV7-2; D gene unclear. The CDR3 totals 12 residues. V lost 5 bases to trimming and J lost 10 bases, with 14 bases between them. Germline-derived CDR1 and CDR2 are SGHTA and FQGNSA. The CDR3, as DNA: TGTGCCAGCAGCCGAGGTGGGTTTCGAGCTTTCTTT. Its protein product is CASSRGGFRAFF.

The CDR3 spells CASSSTDSRSNQPQHF. DNA of the CDR3: TGTGCCAGCAGTTCAACGGACTCAAGGAGCAATCAGCCCCAGCATTTT. The chain has TRBV6-5 and TRBJ1-5, with D unresolved. Germline values: CDR1 MNHEY, CDR2 SVGAGI. The CDR3 has 16 amino acids. Trimming took 4 bases from V and 1 from J, leaving 14 bases between them.

This rearrangement joins TRBV25-1 to TRBJ1-4; D remains ambiguous. Looked up from germline, CDR1 is MGHDK and CDR2 is SYGVNS. The CDR3 is 16 residues long. Trimming took 1 base from V and 2 from J, leaving 11 bases between them. CDR3: CASSESQFGTNEKLFF. CDR3 DNA: TGTGCCAGCAGTGAATCCCAATTCGGTACTAATGAAAAACTGTTTTTT. The full variable domain, completed using reference TRBV25-1 and TRBJ1-4, is EADIYQTPRYLVIGTGKKITLECSQTMGHDKMYWYQQDPGMELHLIHYSYGVNSTEKGDLSSESTVSRIRTEHFPLTLESARPSHTSQYLCASSESQFGTNEKLFFGSGTQLSVL.